This T cell receptor beta chain came from a study of blood T cell repertoires in COVID-19. Study background: Sources were T cells, B-cell-depleted T cells, or PBMCs; the material itself was cDNA or gDNA.

V lost 3 bases, J lost 5 bases, and 9 bases stayed unmatched. Germline CDR1 SNHLY, CDR2 FYNNEI. The CDR3 runs to 15 residues. Assay used: immunoSEQ multiplex PCR; TCRdb lists only in-frame clones, some missing. The sample has about 270,000 clones; around four fifths are singletons. The chain recombines TRBV2 with TRBJ2-7; 8 bases align to TRBD2. Sequencing used peripheral blood. This TCR derives from a woman aged 45-65 years with active or convalescent COVID-19. In DNA form, the CDR3 reads TGTGCCAGCAGTGAGTTCGGGAGCGGGAGCGACGAGCAGTACTTC. Protein: CASSEFGSGSDEQYF.